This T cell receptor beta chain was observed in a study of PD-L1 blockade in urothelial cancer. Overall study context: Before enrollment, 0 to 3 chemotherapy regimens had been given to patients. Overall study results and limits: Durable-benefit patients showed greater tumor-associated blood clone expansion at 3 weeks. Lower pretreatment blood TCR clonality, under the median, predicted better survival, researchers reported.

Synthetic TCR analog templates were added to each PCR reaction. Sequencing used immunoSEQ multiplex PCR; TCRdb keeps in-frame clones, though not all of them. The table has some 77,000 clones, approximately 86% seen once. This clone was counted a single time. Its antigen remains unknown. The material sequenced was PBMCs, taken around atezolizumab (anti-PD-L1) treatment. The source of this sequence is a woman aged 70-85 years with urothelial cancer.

CDR3 amino acids: CASSSGETQYF. DNA of the CDR3: TGTGCCAGCAGCTCAGGGGAGACCCAGTACTTC. This chain connects TRBV7-6 to TRBJ2-5; D might be TRBD1 (5 bases). The V gene's germline CDR1 is SGHVS and CDR2 FNYEAQ. V shed 4 bases and J shed 5 bases, with 5 bases lying between them. The CDR3 spans 11 residues. The whole variable domain, remainder taken from reference TRBV7-6 and TRBJ2-5, is GAGVSQSPRYKVTKRGQDVALRCDPISGHVSLYWYRQALGQGPEFLTYFNYEAQQDKSGLPNDRFSAERPEGSISTLTIQRTEQRDSAMYRCASSSGETQYFGPGTRLLVL.